The 25 T cell receptor beta chains below come from one sample, sequenced in a study of human T cells and chemical hapten exposure (dated by TCRdb to 2020 to 2023). Per the publication, the time point label means: healthy volunteer bleed at 2 weeks. Total RNA was extracted from unfractionated whole blood that had been collected in Tempus Blood RNA tubes. The library was generated by RACE. The sample was run on a NextSeq 500. TCRdb applied fastp at Q25 and MiXCR to the public reads, then kept only in-frame beta chains. Each entry merges the rows of one CDR3 protein and shows their most common DNA and genes. The sample table contains some 120,000 distinct CDR3 sequences; only one count was recorded for approximately 9.5% of them. Approximately 2% of the sample comes from the top ten. Sequencing input: whole blood. All receptors derive from a male donor in good health. Some clones in this sample may be carry-over from other donors' samples.

This CDR3 reads CASSARARYEQYF. As DNA, the CDR3 is TGTGCCAGCAGCGCACGAGCCCGCTACGAGCAGTACTTC. V and J are TRBV28 and TRBJ2-7; D is ambiguous. This CDR3 is 13 amino acids long. Germline-derived CDR1 and CDR2 are MDHEN and SYDVKM. Deletions cut 6 bases from V and 3 bases from J, with 12 bases between.

This clonotype turned up a few times. V usage is TRBV2 and J usage is TRBJ1-1; D is unclear. V lost 6 bases and J lost 6, with 14 bases in between. The CDR3 sequence is 13 residues long. Per germline, CDR1 SNHLY and CDR2 FYNNEI. In nucleotides, the CDR3 is TGTGCCAGCAGCAATATGCCTAAGGCTGAAGCTTTCTTT. Its translation is CASSNMPKAEAFF.

The genes are TRBV15 and TRBJ2-1; unclear D gene. The CDR3 runs to 12 residues. CDR1 is LNHNV, CDR2 YYDKDF, per germline (reference sequence). Trimming left V 3 bases short and J 5 bases short, with 5 bases between. CDR3 nucleotides: TGTGCCACCAGCAGGGCCAACAATGAGCAGTTCTTC. Protein product: CATSRANNEQFF.

This clonotype has ten or more counts. This chain connects TRBV27 to TRBJ1-2, with D maybe TRBD1 (5 bases). The CDR3 extends over 11 amino acids. Trimming removed 8 bases from V and 8 bases from J, with 12 bases in between. CDR1 MNHEY and CDR2 SMNVEV come from the germline V gene (reference sequence). The CDR3 sequence is CASGGPPGYTF. DNA of the CDR3: TGTGCCAGCGGGGGACCTCCCGGCTACACCTTC.

This clonotype appeared many times. The V gene is TRBV2, the J gene TRBJ1-1, with D possibly TRBD1 on 5 matching bases. The V end was cut by 8 bases, the J end by 1 base, with 23 bases between. There are 17 residues in the CDR3. Germline V gene lookup returns CDR1 SNHLY and CDR2 FYNNEI. CDR3 DNA: TGTGCCAGCCGAATTCGGGGTCTGACCACAGGGAACACTGAAGCTTTCTTT. This encodes CASRIRGLTTGNTEAFF. Based on the CDR3 plus reference TRBV2 and TRBJ1-1, the full variable domain is EPEVTQTPSHQVTQMGQEVILRCVPISNHLYFYWYRQILGQKVEFLVSFYNNEISEKSEIFDDQFSVERPDGSNFTLKIRSTKLEDSAMYFCASRIRGLTTGNTEAFFGQGTRLTVV.

This clonotype was observed a few times. The chain links TRBV1 to TRBJ1-2; the listed D gene, TRBD1, was not tested against the DNA. TRBV1 is termed a pseudogene. The CDR3 extends over 13 amino acids. The CDR3 DNA sequence: TGCACCAGCAGCCAAGCGCAAACAGGTGGCTACACCTTC. It translates to CTSSQAQTGGYTF.

This clonotype was seen a handful of times. The chain uses TRBV25-1 and TRBJ2-7; 7 bases align to TRBD1. CDR1 MGHDK and CDR2 SYGVNS come from the germline V gene. The CDR3 is 14 amino acids. Unmatched junction bases numbered 8, after V lost 3 bases and J lost 6 bases. CDR3 DNA sequence: TGTGCCAGCAGTGATTGGGACAGCGCGTCCGAGCAGTACTTC. It encodes CASSDWDSASEQYF.

This clonotype was seen more than once but under ten times. V gene TRBV2 combines with J gene TRBJ2-7; D is ambiguous. The germline V and J ends were trimmed by 3 bases and 6 bases, with 18 bases remaining between them. CDR3 length: 15 amino acids. The germline V gene has CDR1 SNHLY and CDR2 FYNNEI. The CDR3 DNA is TGTGCCAGCAGTGACGGTCGTATGTTGAGCTCCGAGCAGTACTTC. As protein: CASSDGRMLSSEQYF.

This clonotype has a handful of counts. The chain uses TRBV5-5 and TRBJ2-7, with 15 bases lining up with TRBD2. CDR3 size: 17 residues. Trimming took 4 bases from V and 5 from J; bases not matched to a gene: 10. CDR1 is SGHKS and CDR2 is YYEKEE in the germline V gene (reference sequence). The CDR3 DNA reads TGTGCCAGCAGCATCGGACTAGCGGGAGGGCCAAGAGACGAGCAGTACTTC. Its translation: CASSIGLAGGPRDEQYF.

This clonotype was detected many times. The V call is TRBV20-1, the J call TRBJ2-1, with TRBD2 as a possible D gene (6 bases). Germline CDR1 and CDR2: DFQATT and SNEGSKA (reference sequence). V was cut by 6 bases and J by 7 bases, with 19 bases left in between. CDR3 length equals 14 residues. CDR3: CSATGEWDRNEQFF. The CDR3 region has the DNA TGCAGTGCCACGGGAGAGTGGGATAGGAATGAGCAGTTCTTC.

There are a few counts of this clonotype. The chain carries TRBV2 and TRBJ2-3; the D gene is possibly TRBD2 (6 bases). Between the trimmed V and J ends, which lost 10 bases and 4 bases, there was a span of 18 bases. The CDR3 totals 14 residues. Germline CDR1 is SNHLY and CDR2 is FYNNEI. The CDR3 reads CATDGGGYSDTQYF. The CDR3 coding sequence is TGTGCCACCGACGGGGGAGGATATTCAGATACGCAGTATTTT.

This clonotype appeared a few times. This chain uses TRBV6-5 with TRBJ2-7; 16 positions match TRBD2. CDR3 size: 18 residues. Germline-derived CDR1 and CDR2 are MNHEY and SVGAGI. V shed 5 bases, J shed 3 bases, and the junction held 10 bases outside the gene matches. This chain's CDR3 is CASSPAGTSGRAFYEQYF. CDR3 sequence (DNA): TGTGCCAGCAGTCCCGCGGGGACTAGCGGGAGGGCCTTCTACGAGCAGTACTTC.

This clonotype has only a few counts. The chain couples TRBV30 to TRBJ1-1; no clear D gene. V was pared by 4 bases and J by 1 base, with 10 bases between. Germline CDR1 is GTSNPN and CDR2 is SVGIG (reference sequence). CDR3 length: 13 residues. The CDR3 DNA sequence: TGTGCCTGGACAGCACGGCAGAACACTGAAGCTTTCTTT. Translating it yields CAWTARQNTEAFF.

This chain connects TRBV20-1 to TRBJ2-5; D might be TRBD2 (7 bases). The CDR3 extends over 14 amino acids. The germline gives CDR1 DFQATT, CDR2 SNEGSKA (reference sequence). Deletions cut 5 bases from V and 2 bases from J, with 15 bases between. CDR3 in DNA: TGCAGTGCTCCTGGGGGGGCCACTCAAGAGACCCAGTACTTC. It is translated as CSAPGGATQETQYF.

At least ten counts were recorded for this clonotype. The chain carries TRBV4-3 and TRBJ1-1; D is undetermined. This CDR3 is built from 13 residues. Germline V CDR1 and CDR2: LGHNA, YSLEER. Trimming pared 0 bases from V and 1 base from J, leaving 3 bases between. CDR3 DNA sequence: TGCGCCAGCAGCCAAGATTGGAACACTGAAGCTTTCTTT. This translates into CASSQDWNTEAFF.

This clonotype was observed many times. V usage is TRBV4-1 and J usage is TRBJ1-6, with unresolved D. Trimming took off 3 bases at V and 9 bases at J, with 9 bases between the two ends. Germline CDR1 MGHRA, CDR2 YSYEKL. This CDR3 has 13 amino acids. The CDR3 sequence: CASSQVRVSPLHF. The CDR3 DNA is TGCGCCAGCAGCCAGGTTCGGGTTTCACCCCTCCACTTT.

This clonotype was counted ten times or more. This rearrangement joins TRBV7-2 to TRBJ1-1, with 7 bases fitting TRBD1. CDR1 SGHTA and CDR2 FQGNSA come from the germline V gene. The CDR3 is 14 residues long. The J segment lost 6 bases and the V segment lost 3 bases, leaving 7 bases of the junction unmatched. The CDR3 loop is CASSLRQGSAEAFF. The DNA for the CDR3 is TGTGCCAGCAGCTTGCGACAGGGAAGCGCTGAAGCTTTCTTT. Together with reference TRBV7-2 and TRBJ1-1, the CDR3 gives the full variable domain: GAGVSQSPSNKVTEKGKDVELRCDPISGHTALYWYRQSLGQGLEFLIYFQGNSAPDKSGLPSDRFSAERTGGSVSTLTIQRTQQEDSAVYLCASSLRQGSAEAFFGQGTRLTVV.

The chain couples TRBV7-2 to TRBJ1-1; D is uncertain. V was trimmed by 5 bases and J by 5 bases, leaving 12 bases between them. CDR1 is SGHTA, CDR2 FQGNSA, per germline. This CDR3 has 13 residues. The CDR3 spells CASSTPRGTEAFF. The CDR3 DNA reads as TGTGCCAGCAGCACCCCGCGGGGTACTGAAGCTTTCTTT.

Many counts were recorded for this clonotype. The CDR3 reads CASSELGGANSYNEQFF. CDR3 sequence (DNA): TGTGCCAGCAGTGAATTGGGGGGGGCGAACTCCTACAATGAGCAGTTCTTC. This rearrangement joins TRBV25-1 to TRBJ2-1, with D maybe TRBD2 (7 bases). The V gene lost 1 base and the J gene lost 0 bases, with 13 bases spanning the gap. CDR3 length: 17 amino acids. The germline V gene has CDR1 MGHDK and CDR2 SYGVNS.

The V and J genes are TRBV15 and TRBJ1-5, with D unresolved. The ends were cut back, 0 bases at V and 4 bases at J, with 10 bases in the middle. The CDR3 runs 15 residues. Germline CDR1 reads LNHNV; CDR2 reads YYDKDF (reference sequence). CDR3 bases: TGTGCCACCAGCAGAGATGGACGGATTAATCAGCCCCAGCATTTT. Translated, it gives CATSRDGRINQPQHF.

This clonotype was seen a few times. The chain recombines TRBV11-2 with TRBJ2-1; either TRBD1 or TRBD2 may fit D (8 bases each). Germline-derived CDR1 and CDR2 are SGHAT and FQNNGV. The CDR3 has 20 residues. V was shortened by 5 bases and J by 6 bases, with 32 bases between the two germline ends. CDR3 in amino acids: CASSPGGPGQVGTRFNEQFF. The CDR3 coding sequence is TGTGCCAGCAGCCCCGGGGGACCGGGACAGGTGGGGACTAGATTCAATGAGCAGTTCTTC. Looking up the rest from reference TRBV11-2 and TRBJ2-1 gives the full variable domain: EAGVAQSPRYKIIEKRQSVAFWCNPISGHATLYWYQQILGQGPKLLIQFQNNGVVDDSQLPKDRFSAERLKGVDSTLKIQPAKLEDSAVYLCASSPGGPGQVGTRFNEQFFGPGTRLTVL.

The genes are TRBV27 and TRBJ1-2; 12 bases match TRBD1. The germline V gene has CDR1 MNHEY and CDR2 SMNVEV (reference sequence). J was trimmed by 4 bases and V by 3 bases; bases with no gene match: 3. This CDR3 region has 15 residues. This CDR3 is CASSFGTGGTYGYTF. As DNA, the CDR3 is TGTGCCAGCAGTTTTGGGACAGGGGGCACCTATGGCTACACCTTC.

The chain uses TRBV27 and TRBJ2-3; the D gene could be TRBD1 or TRBD2 (6 bases each). V gave up 4 bases and J gave up 0 bases, with 11 bases separating them. The germline gives CDR1 MNHEY, CDR2 SMNVEV (reference sequence). The CDR3 is made up of 15 amino acids. In DNA, the CDR3 is TGTGCCAGCAGTTCAACAGGGAGGAGCACAGATACGCAGTATTTT. Residues: CASSSTGRSTDTQYF.

This clonotype has ten or more counts. The chain links TRBV7-9 to TRBJ2-3, with TRBD2 identical over 8 bases. The CDR3 has 16 residues. V lost 1 base, J lost 1 base, and 4 bases stayed unmatched. CDR1 SEHNR and CDR2 FQNEAQ come from the germline V gene (reference sequence). The DNA for the CDR3 is TGTGCCAGCAGCTTAGGAGCGGGGGAAGGCACAGATACGCAGTATTTT. The encoded protein is CASSLGAGEGTDTQYF.

The J gene is TRBJ1-3, the V gene TRBV4-1; 7 nucleotides agree with TRBD1. V dropped 4 bases and J dropped 3; count of bases not matched to a gene: 6. Germline assignment: CDR1 MGHRA and CDR2 YSYEKL. CDR3 length: 15 amino acids. The CDR3: CASSRWTGNGNTIYF. Here the CDR3 DNA reads TGCGCCAGCAGCCGTTGGACAGGCAATGGAAACACCATATATTTT.